A single sample is the source of the 23 T cell receptor beta chains below, sequenced in a study of T cell repertoires in cytomegalovirus infection. TCRdb reprocessed the reads via MiXCR and lists one record per CDR3 protein. The sample holds 350,000 to 500,000 distinct CDR3 sequences, approximately 31% seen once. The sequenced sample was PBMCs. These receptors all stem from a human donor in good health (CMV status not recorded). Some clones in this sample may be carry-over from other donors' samples.

This clonotype has a count of ten or more. The CDR3: CASSLYGTGNPQHF. DNA of the CDR3: TGTGCCAGCAGCTTGTACGGGACAGGGAACCCCCAGCATTTT. The chain links TRBV7-2 to TRBJ1-5; TRBD1 agrees at 9 bases. This CDR3 comprises 14 residues. The germline gives CDR1 SGHTA, CDR2 FQGNSA. J lost 10 bases, V lost 3 bases, and 7 bases had no gene match.

The chain has TRBV5-6 and TRBJ2-3; TRBD2 matches at 7 bases. CDR1 and CDR2 from the germline V gene are SGHDT and YYEEEE. Germline trimming cut 0 bases from V and 5 bases from J; bases unmatched to any gene: 12. This CDR3 has 17 residues. The DNA for the CDR3 is TGTGCCAGCAGCTTGGGGCGTCGACTAGCAATTGGAGATACGCAGTATTTT. Residues: CASSLGRRLAIGDTQYF.

This chain joins TRBV6-2 or TRBV6-3 and TRBJ1-6, with 7 nucleotides matching TRBD1. The CDR3 spans 13 residues. Germline V gene lookup returns CDR1 MNHEY and CDR2 SVGEGT. V was clipped by 8 bases and J by 8 bases; unmatched bases: 6. The CDR3 DNA reads as TGTGCCAGCGGGGGACAGTTACATTCACCCCTCCACTTT. It yields the protein CASGGQLHSPLHF.

CDR3 amino acids: CASSNNRGLTGELFF. Written as DNA, the CDR3 is TGTGCCAGCAGTAATAACAGGGGGCTCACCGGGGAGCTGTTTTTT. The chain links TRBV6-2 or TRBV6-3 to TRBJ2-2, with TRBD1 matching 9 bases. Germline V lookup: CDR1 MNHEY, CDR2 SVGEGT. V shed 5 bases, J shed 4 bases, and the junction held 5 bases outside the gene matches. The CDR3 covers 15 residues.

This sequence joins TRBV13 and TRBJ1-6, with TRBD1 identical over 12 bases. The CDR3 length is 18 residues. Per germline, CDR1 PRHDT and CDR2 FYEKMQ (reference sequence). J lost 7 bases, V lost 5 bases, and 12 bases had no gene match. The CDR3 DNA sequence: TGTGCCAGCAGCCGAAACCCCGGGACAGGGGGCGAAAATTCACCCCTCCACTTT. Its protein is CASSRNPGTGGENSPLHF.

As concerns this clonotype: Mismatch with germline at one junction end may stem from a read error. The chain recombines TRBV5-4 with TRBJ2-1; 10 bases match TRBD1. This CDR3 spans 15 amino acids. Germline loops: CDR1 SGHNT, CDR2 YYREEE (reference sequence). CDR3 region: CDSNPPGDRGGEQFF. DNA of the CDR3: TGTGACAGCAACCCCCCTGGGGACAGGGGCGGTGAGCAGTTCTTC.

This clonotype has ten or more counts. The gene calls are TRBV7-2 and TRBJ2-7, with D possibly TRBD2 on 6 matching bases. Germline V lookup: CDR1 SGHTA, CDR2 FQGNSA. V lost 0 bases, J lost 2 bases, and 8 bases lay in between. This CDR3 has 14 residues. CDR3 coding DNA: TGTGCCAGCAGCTTAGCTCCGGGAGCCTACGAGCAGTACTTC. Residues: CASSLAPGAYEQYF.

This clonotype appeared a few times. This sequence joins TRBV4-3 and TRBJ2-1; TRBD1 matches at 7 bases. V lost 3 bases and J lost 4; bases outside the gene matches: 12. Germline CDR1 and CDR2: LGHNA and YSLEER. This CDR3 contains 17 residues. The chain's CDR3 is CASSHQGGPSVYNEQFF. The DNA of the CDR3 is TGCGCCAGCAGCCACCAAGGGGGCCCCTCGGTTTACAATGAGCAGTTCTTC.

This rearrangement joins TRBV5-1 to TRBJ2-6; D perhaps matches TRBD1 (6 bases). The germline V gene has CDR1 SGHRS and CDR2 YFSETQ. The CDR3 is 16 amino acids. The germline V and J ends were trimmed by 5 bases and 3 bases, with 15 bases remaining between them. The CDR3 reads CASSAQDSYGANVLTF. In DNA form, the CDR3 reads TGCGCCAGCAGTGCGCAGGACAGTTATGGGGCCAACGTCCTGACTTTC.

This clonotype was observed a few times. V and J are TRBV6-2 or TRBV6-3 and TRBJ2-7; 14 bases map to TRBD2. The germline V gene has CDR1 MNHEY and CDR2 SVGEGT. The CDR3 contains 17 residues. V lost 4 bases and J lost 3; bases outside the gene matches: 8. The CDR3 sequence: CASSSGTSGGHHYEQYF. CDR3 DNA sequence: TGTGCCAGCAGTTCCGGGACTAGCGGGGGACACCACTACGAGCAGTACTTC.

The rearrangement uses TRBV6-2 or TRBV6-3 and TRBJ2-1; a possible D gene is TRBD2 (6 bases). The V end was cut by 5 bases, the J end by 7 bases, with 15 bases between. The CDR3 runs 14 residues. Germline assignment: CDR1 MNHEY and CDR2 SVGEGT. The CDR3 sequence: CASSPPGLVNEQFF. The CDR3, as DNA: TGTGCCAGCAGTCCCCCGGGACTCGTTAATGAGCAGTTCTTC.

The chain combines TRBV24-1 with TRBJ1-2; tentative D call: TRBD1 (6 bases). The V end was cut by 4 bases, the J end by 4 bases, with 12 bases between. Germline V lookup: CDR1 KGHDR, CDR2 SFDVKD. The CDR3 totals 14 residues. Here the CDR3 DNA reads TGTGCCACCAGTGACAACCGGGACACCTATGGCTACACCTTC. It yields the protein CATSDNRDTYGYTF.

This rearrangement joins TRBV6-8 to TRBJ2-5, with D perhaps matching TRBD1 (5 bases). Deletions cut 2 bases from V and 2 bases from J, with 15 bases between. The CDR3 totals 16 residues. CDR1 and CDR2 from the germline V gene are MNHGY and SAAAGT. The CDR3, as DNA: TGTGCCAGCAGTTACCGCCAGGGCCTAGGGCAAGAGACCCAGTACTTC. Its translation is CASSYRQGLGQETQYF.

The chain employs TRBV19 and TRBJ1-2, with 7 bases fitting TRBD1. The CDR3 totals 13 residues. V lost 5 bases, J lost 10 bases, and 10 bases stayed unmatched. Germline CDR1 and CDR2: LNHDA and SQIVND (reference sequence). This CDR3 reads CASSYGTADAYTF. CDR3 nucleotides: TGTGCCAGTAGTTACGGGACAGCAGATGCCTACACCTTC.

V usage is TRBV7-2 and J usage is TRBJ2-3, with 15 nucleotides matching TRBD2. The CDR3 contains 19 residues. The V segment lost 4 bases and the J segment 2 bases; nucleotides outside the gene matches: 10. Germline V CDR1 and CDR2: SGHTA, FQGNSA. CDR3: CASSSFGLAGGRDTDTQYF. The CDR3 bases are TGTGCCAGCAGCTCCTTCGGACTAGCGGGGGGGCGTGACACAGATACGCAGTATTTT.

The V gene is TRBV12-3 or TRBV12-4, the J gene TRBJ2-7; 8 bases map to TRBD1. The ends lost 4 bases at V and 9 bases at J; junction bases unmatched: 17. This CDR3 is built from 16 residues. In nucleotides, the CDR3 is TGTGCCAGCAGTTCCCCAGGGGGCACCCCACTACACGCGCAGTACTTC. Translated, it gives CASSSPGGTPLHAQYF.

This clonotype has just a few counts. The chain couples TRBV14 to TRBJ1-4; D perhaps matches TRBD1 (5 bases). CDR1 is SGHDN and CDR2 is FVKESK in the germline V gene. V was pared by 1 base and J by 6 bases, with 12 bases between. The CDR3 is 15 amino acids. The CDR3 reads CASSQARGNHEKLFF. In DNA form, the CDR3 reads TGTGCCAGCAGCCAAGCTCGGGGGAACCATGAAAAACTGTTTTTT. The whole variable domain, remainder taken from reference TRBV14 and TRBJ1-4, is EAGVTQFPSHSVIEKGQTVTLRCDPISGHDNLYWYRRVMGKEIKFLLHFVKESKQDESGMPNNRFLAERTGGTYSTLKVQPAELEDSGVYFCASSQARGNHEKLFFGSGTQLSVL.

The chain employs TRBV4-1 and TRBJ2-7; D is perhaps TRBD1 or TRBD2 (6 bases each). Trimming shortened V by 5 bases and J by 0 bases, and 17 bases separated the two germline ends. Germline CDR1 and CDR2: MGHRA and YSYEKL. This CDR3 contains 16 residues. The DNA for the CDR3 is TGCGCCAGCAGCGACCGGAGGGGGGCCCTCTCCTACGAGCAGTACTTC. Translating gives CASSDRRGALSYEQYF.

This clonotype was counted only a few times. The rearrangement joins TRBV28 to TRBJ2-7; possibly TRBD2 for D (5 bases). The CDR3 runs to 16 residues. CDR1 and CDR2 from the germline V gene are MDHEN and SYDVKM. Trimming took off 5 bases at V and 2 bases at J, with 19 bases between the two ends. CDR3 nucleotides: TGTGCCAGCAGTCCCTCCGGGGAAGTTGGAACCTACGAGCAGTACTTC. This gives the protein CASSPSGEVGTYEQYF.

This clonotype was counted once. This chain links TRBV20-1 with TRBJ2-5; 9 nucleotides line up with TRBD1. The CDR3 runs to 17 residues. Per germline, CDR1 DFQATT and CDR2 SNEGSKA (reference sequence). Losses at the gene ends were 5 bases for V and 5 bases for J; bases not matched to a gene: 18. The CDR3 nucleotides are TGCAGTGCTCCACCAGTCAAATCAACAGGGGGCTTTGAGACCCAGTACTTC. It is translated as CSAPPVKSTGGFETQYF.

This sequence joins TRBV6-2 or TRBV6-3 and TRBJ2-7, with D perhaps TRBD2 (6 bases). Germline V gives CDR1 MNHEY, CDR2 SVGEGT. The CDR3 loop spans 12 amino acids. V was pared by 11 bases and J by 7 bases, with 18 bases between. Here the CDR3 reads CAGSRYREEQYF. CDR3 coding DNA: TGTGCCGGGTCGCGATATCGGGAGGAGCAGTACTTC.

V gene TRBV6-1 combines with J gene TRBJ1-3, with D unresolved. This CDR3 contains 14 residues. In germline, CDR1 is MNHNS, CDR2 SASEGT. V lost 6 bases, J lost 0 bases, and 9 bases lay in between. CDR3 loop: CASRTEISGNTIYF. The CDR3 coding sequence is TGTGCCAGCAGAACAGAGATCTCTGGAAACACCATATATTTT.

The table lists this clonotype with a few counts. This chain connects TRBV14 to TRBJ1-3; D is unresolved. CDR1 and CDR2 (germline): SGHDN, FVKESK. Trimming removed 4 bases at V and 0 bases at J, with 28 bases between. The CDR3 length is 21 residues. For the CDR3, the DNA is TGTGCCAGCAGCCTTGTCGGTTTGTTGGACGTCGGCCCGAGCTCTGGAAACACCATATATTTT. Its translation: CASSLVGLLDVGPSSGNTIYF.